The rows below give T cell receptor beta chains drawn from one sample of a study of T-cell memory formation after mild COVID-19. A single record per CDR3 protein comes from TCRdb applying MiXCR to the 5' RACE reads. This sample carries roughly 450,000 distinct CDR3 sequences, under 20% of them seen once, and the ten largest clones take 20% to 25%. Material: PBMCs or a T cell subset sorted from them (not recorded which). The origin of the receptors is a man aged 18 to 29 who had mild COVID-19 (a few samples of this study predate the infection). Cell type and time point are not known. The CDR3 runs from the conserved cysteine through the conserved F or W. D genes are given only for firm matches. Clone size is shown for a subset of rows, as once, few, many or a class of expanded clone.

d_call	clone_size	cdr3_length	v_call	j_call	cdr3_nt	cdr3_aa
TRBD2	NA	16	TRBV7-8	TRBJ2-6	TGTGCCAGCAGCCCCGCCGGGGGGTCTGGGGCCAACGTCCTGACTTTC	CASSPAGGSGANVLTF
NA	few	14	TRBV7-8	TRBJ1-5	TGTGCCAGCAGCTTTGATCCCTTCAATCAGCCCCAGCATTTT	CASSFDPFNQPQHF
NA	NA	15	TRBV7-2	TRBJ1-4	TGTGCCAGCAGCTTAGGGGGGTTGCCTAATGAAAAACTGTTTTTT	CASSLGGLPNEKLFF
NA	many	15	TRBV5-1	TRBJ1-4	TGCGCCAGCAGCTTGGCGACAGCAACTAATGAAAAACTGTTTTTT	CASSLATATNEKLFF
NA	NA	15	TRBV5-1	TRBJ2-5	TGCGCCAGCTGGACCCCGGGACTTCCCTTTGGGACCCAGTACTTC	CASWTPGLPFGTQYF
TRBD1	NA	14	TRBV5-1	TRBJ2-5	TGCGCCAGCAGGATAGGGGGCTTGCAAGAGACCCAGTACTTC	CASRIGGLQETQYF
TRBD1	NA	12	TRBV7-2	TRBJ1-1	TGTGCCAGCAGCTTGAGGGGGCCGATGACTTTCTTT	CASSLRGPMTFF
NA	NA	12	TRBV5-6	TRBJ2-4	TGTGCCAGCAGCTTGGTGGGGGACATTCAGTACTTC	CASSLVGDIQYF
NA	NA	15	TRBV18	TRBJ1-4	TGTGCCAGCCTAACCGGGCCATCAACTAATGAAAAACTGTTTTTT	CASLTGPSTNEKLFF
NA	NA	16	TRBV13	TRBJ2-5	TGTGCCAGCAGCCCCTGGACGGGAATGGGACAAGAGACCCAGTACTTC	CASSPWTGMGQETQYF
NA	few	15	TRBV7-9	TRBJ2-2	TGTGCCACCCCACGTCCGGGGGTAAACACCGGGGAGCTGTTTTTT	CATPRPGVNTGELFF
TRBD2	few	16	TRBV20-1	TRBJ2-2	TGCAGTGCTAGAGTCGCTAGCGGGGGGTACACCGGGGAGCTGTTTTTT	CSARVASGGYTGELFF
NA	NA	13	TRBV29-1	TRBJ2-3	TGCAGCGTTGAGGACAGACCCACAGATACGCAGTATTTT	CSVEDRPTDTQYF
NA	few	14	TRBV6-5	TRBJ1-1	TGTGCCAGCTCAGACTACAGGGCTAACACTGAAGCTTTCTTT	CASSDYRANTEAFF
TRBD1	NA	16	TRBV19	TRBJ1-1	TGTGCCAGTAGTGCTCGGACAGGGAGGGGGAGCACTGAAGCTTTCTTT	CASSARTGRGSTEAFF
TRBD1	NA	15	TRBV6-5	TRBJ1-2	TGTGCCAGCAGTTACATGGGGGACAGTCGGGGAGGCTACACCTTC	CASSYMGDSRGGYTF
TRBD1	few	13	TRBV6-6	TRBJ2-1	TGTGCCTGTACAGGGGACCGTTACAATGAGCAGTTCTTC	CACTGDRYNEQFF
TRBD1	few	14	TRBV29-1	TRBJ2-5	TGCAGCGTTCCTGACAGGGGGCGCGTAGAGACCCAGTACTTC	CSVPDRGRVETQYF
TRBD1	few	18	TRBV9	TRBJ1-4	TGTGCCAGCAGCGCTGTGACAGGGGGAACGGAAACTAATGAAAAACTGTTTTTT	CASSAVTGGTETNEKLFF
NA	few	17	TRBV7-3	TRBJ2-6	TGTGCCAGCAGCCCCATGGGAGTGTACTCTGGGGCCAACGTCCTGACTTTC	CASSPMGVYSGANVLTF
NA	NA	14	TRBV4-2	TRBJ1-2	TGTGCCAGCAGCCAAGATAGGGCAGGGTGGGGCTACACCTTC	CASSQDRAGWGYTF
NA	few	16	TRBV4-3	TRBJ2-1	TGCGCCAGCAGCCCGGGGCTTGGGAGGGGGGGCGATGAGCAGTTCTTC	CASSPGLGRGGDEQFF
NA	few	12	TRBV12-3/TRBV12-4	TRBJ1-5	TGTGCCAGCACCAACCTAGGGTTGCCCCAGCATTTT	CASTNLGLPQHF
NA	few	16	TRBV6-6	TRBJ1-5	TGTGCCAGCAGTCCCAGGGCCGGGATTAGCAATCAGCCCCAGCATTTT	CASSPRAGISNQPQHF
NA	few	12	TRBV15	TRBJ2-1	TGTGCCACCAGCCGAGGGGAAGTTGAGCAGTTCTTC	CATSRGEVEQFF